The 23 T cell receptor beta chains below all came from one sample that was sequenced in a study of blood T cell repertoires in COVID-19. Method: immunoSEQ multiplex PCR; TCRdb's copy keeps in-frame clones and lacks some. The sample has approximately 220,000 clones; around 85% are singletons. Sequencing used PBMCs or T cells enriched from blood (not recorded which). The receptors stem from a man aged 35 to 55 who had recovered from COVID-19.

This sequence joins TRBV12-1 and TRBJ1-5; the D call TRBD1 from the table was never checked on the DNA. TRBV12-1 corresponds to a pseudogene. This CDR3 spans 16 amino acids. CDR3 in amino acids: CASSFVPLQLHQPQHF. The CDR3 DNA is TGTGCCAGCAGCTTTGTCCCCTTACAGCTCCATCAGCCCCAGCATTTT.

V usage is TRBV10-2 and J usage is TRBJ1-5; D is uncertain. The V end lost 7 bases, the J end lost 0 bases, and 7 bases lay between the germline ends. The CDR3 covers 13 residues. Germline CDR1 and CDR2: WSHSY and SAAADI. CDR3 protein: CASKYNSNQPQHF. CDR3 nucleotide sequence: TGCGCCAGCAAGTACAATAGCAATCAGCCCCAGCATTTT.

Concerning this clone: Other DNA sequences from this sample encode an identical CDR3 as well. The V gene is TRBV12-3 or TRBV12-4, the J gene TRBJ1-2; D is ambiguous. This CDR3 region has 11 residues. Trimming stripped 4 bases from V and 5 bases from J, with 5 bases between. DNA for the CDR3: TGTGCCAGCAGTTCGAGTTATGGCTACACCTTC. Translation: CASSSSYGYTF.

This CDR3 reads CASSEAPGVYEQYF. The CDR3 bases are TGTGCCAGCAGTGAAGCGCCCGGGGTCTACGAGCAGTACTTC. The rearrangement joins TRBV2 to TRBJ2-7; possibly TRBD2 for D (5 bases). V was clipped by 0 bases and J by 3 bases, with 9 bases between them. This CDR3 is 14 amino acids long. Germline V gene lookup returns CDR1 SNHLY and CDR2 FYNNEI.

V usage is TRBV6-4 and J usage is TRBJ2-2; TRBD1 matches 7 bases. The CDR3 covers 15 residues. V shed 6 bases, J shed 3 bases, and the junction held 7 bases outside the gene matches. Germline CDR1 MRHNA, CDR2 SNTAGT. CDR3: CASSAPGQYTGELFF. The CDR3 bases are TGTGCCAGCAGCGCTCCGGGACAGTACACCGGGGAGCTGTTTTTT.

CDR3: CASSLPPIPNSGSSYNEQFF. The CDR3, as DNA: TGTGCCAGCAGTTTACCCCCTATCCCCAATAGCGGGAGCTCCTACAATGAGCAGTTCTTC. J is TRBJ2-1 and V is TRBV28; 9 bases map to TRBD2. Losses at the gene ends were 2 bases for V and 0 bases for J; bases not matched to a gene: 14. This CDR3 has 20 amino acids. Germline values: CDR1 MDHEN, CDR2 SYDVKM.

The chain joins TRBV4-1 to TRBJ2-1; 8 bases are shared with TRBD2. Per the germline V gene, CDR1 is MGHRA and CDR2 is YSYEKL. The length of the CDR3 is 15 residues. Germline trimming cut 1 base from V and 7 bases from J; bases unmatched to any gene: 6. DNA of the CDR3: TGCGCCAGCAGCCAAGCCGGGAGGGCGGGTAATGAGCAGTTCTTC. Amino acids: CASSQAGRAGNEQFF.

The chain couples TRBV9 to TRBJ2-7; a possible D gene is TRBD2 (5 bases). The CDR3 loop spans 13 amino acids. Trimming removed 0 bases from V and 7 bases from J, with 11 bases in between. Per germline, CDR1 SGDLS and CDR2 YYNGEE. CDR3 in DNA: TGTGCCAGCAGCGTAGACGGGGTGGGGGAGCAGTACTTC. It specifies CASSVDGVGEQYF.

The chain employs TRBV4-1 and TRBJ1-1; no reliable D call. This CDR3 comprises 14 residues. CDR1 and CDR2 (germline): MGHRA, YSYEKL. Trimming stripped 5 bases from V and 1 base from J, with 11 bases between. For the CDR3, the DNA is TGCGCCAGCAGCTTTCGACCGGGGAACACTGAAGCTTTCTTT. This translates into CASSFRPGNTEAFF.

V gene TRBV5-8 combines with J gene TRBJ2-5; 10 nucleotides match TRBD1. The CDR3 consists of 18 residues. The trim removed 4 bases at V and 1 base at J, leaving 13 bases unmatched. CDR1 SGHTS and CDR2 YDEGEE come from the germline V gene. The CDR3 region is CASSPGGSGQGIQETQYF. The CDR3 DNA is TGTGCCAGCAGCCCAGGGGGGTCGGGACAGGGGATCCAAGAGACCCAGTACTTC.

The chain combines TRBV19 with TRBJ1-1; perhaps TRBD1 as D (5 bases). The CDR3 has 15 amino acids. CDR1 and CDR2 (germline): LNHDA, SQIVND (reference sequence). This chain's CDR3 is CDTFERTHLNTEAFF. For the CDR3, the DNA is TGTGATACCTTTGAGAGGACACACTTGAACACTGAAGCTTTCTTT. The complete variable domain, with remaining parts taken from reference TRBV19 and TRBJ1-1, reads DGGITQSPKYLFRKEGQNVTLSCEQNLNHDAMYWYRQDPGQGLRLIYYSQIVNDFQKGDIAEGYSVSREKKESFPLTVTSAQKNPTAFYLCDTFERTHLNTEAFFGQGTRLTVV.

CDR3 residues: CASSRGGDSQIQETQYF. The CDR3 nucleotides are TGTGCCAGCAGCCGAGGCGGGGACTCTCAGATCCAAGAGACCCAGTACTTC. The chain couples TRBV5-8 to TRBJ2-5; D is perhaps TRBD2 (6 bases). Germline CDR1 and CDR2: SGHTS and YDEGEE. Trimming stripped 4 bases from V and 1 base from J, with 20 bases between. The length of the CDR3 is 17 residues.

The rearrangement joins TRBV14 to TRBJ2-2, with D possibly matching TRBD1 (6 bases). The CDR3 covers 15 residues. The V gene lost 1 base and the J gene lost 5 bases, with 11 bases spanning the gap. Germline V gene sequence: CDR1 SGHDN, CDR2 FVKESK. CDR3 loop: CASSQGQVGTGELFF. For the CDR3, the DNA is TGTGCCAGCAGCCAAGGACAGGTCGGGACCGGGGAGCTGTTTTTT. The full variable domain, completed using reference TRBV14 and TRBJ2-2, is EAGVTQFPSHSVIEKGQTVTLRCDPISGHDNLYWYRRVMGKEIKFLLHFVKESKQDESGMPNNRFLAERTGGTYSTLKVQPAELEDSGVYFCASSQGQVGTGELFFGEGSRLTVL.

The chain carries TRBV21-1 and TRBJ2-7; the tabulated D call, TRBD2, remains unverified against the DNA. TRBV21-1 is listed as a pseudogene. The CDR3 loop spans 13 amino acids. The CDR3 DNA is TGTGCCAGCACCAGCAATAGAGGCTACGAGCAGTACTTC. It codes for CASTSNRGYEQYF.

This chain joins TRBV11-2 and TRBJ1-5; 11 bases match TRBD1. The CDR3 has 16 residues. V dropped 3 bases and J dropped 4; count of bases not matched to a gene: 5. Germline loops: CDR1 SGHAT, CDR2 FQNNGV. The CDR3 DNA follows: TGTGCCAGCAGCTTCGGGGGGACAGGGGGTAATCAGCCCCAGCATTTT. Protein sequence: CASSFGGTGGNQPQHF. Full variable domain (rest looked up from reference TRBV11-2 and TRBJ1-5): EAGVAQSPRYKIIEKRQSVAFWCNPISGHATLYWYQQILGQGPKLLIQFQNNGVVDDSQLPKDRFSAERLKGVDSTLKIQPAKLEDSAVYLCASSFGGTGGNQPQHFGDGTRLSIL.

This clone was recorded once. CDR3 protein: CASSYTPAGLGYGYTF. As DNA, the CDR3 is TGTGCCAGCAGTTACACCCCAGCAGGGCTCGGCTATGGCTACACCTTC. This sequence joins TRBV6-2 or TRBV6-3 and TRBJ1-2; D is possibly TRBD1 (5 bases). CDR1 and CDR2 from the germline V gene are MNHEY and SVGEGT. V was shortened by 2 bases and J by 4 bases, with 17 bases between the two germline ends. The CDR3 contains 16 residues.

The rearrangement uses TRBV5-6 and TRBJ2-7, with 7 bases aligning to TRBD1. The germline gives CDR1 SGHDT, CDR2 YYEEEE. CDR3 length equals 15 residues. The trim removed 1 base at V and 7 bases at J, leaving 11 bases unmatched. CDR3 DNA: TGTGCCAGCAGCTTGCTTACAGGGGTGGCTCGAGAGCAGTACTTC. Its protein is CASSLLTGVAREQYF.

The V gene is TRBV5-1, the J gene TRBJ2-1; possible D gene TRBD2, 5 bases. Trimming pared 0 bases from V and 1 base from J, leaving 8 bases between. The CDR3 spans 15 residues. Germline CDR1 SGHRS, CDR2 YFSETQ. CDR3 nucleotides: TGCGCCAGCAGCTTGGTAGGGAGTTCCTACAATGAGCAGTTCTTC. Translation gives CASSLVGSSYNEQFF.

The chain links TRBV20-1 to TRBJ1-1; D unclear. The CDR3 is 10 amino acids. V lost 4 bases and J lost 7, with 7 bases in between. Germline lookup yields CDR1 DFQATT and CDR2 SNEGSKA (reference sequence). The CDR3 DNA is TGCAGTGCTATTGCAGATGAAGCTTTCTTT. Translating it yields CSAIADEAFF.

J is TRBJ2-7 and V is TRBV7-2; 9 bases are shared with TRBD2. The CDR3 is 17 amino acids. Trimming took 1 base from V and 0 from J; bases not matched to a gene: 7. Germline CDR1 is SGHTA and CDR2 is FQGNSA. Here the CDR3 reads CASSLVGSGGSSYEQYF. The CDR3 coding sequence is TGTGCCAGCAGCTTAGTAGGTAGCGGGGGCAGCTCCTACGAGCAGTACTTC.

This chain connects TRBV2 to TRBJ1-4, with 8 bases fitting TRBD1. The germline V gene has CDR1 SNHLY and CDR2 FYNNEI. The trim removed 3 bases at V and 8 bases at J, leaving 11 bases unmatched. The length of the CDR3 is 16 residues. The CDR3 sequence is CASSEFARTGNEKLFF. DNA of the CDR3: TGTGCCAGCAGTGAGTTTGCCCGGACAGGGAACGAAAAACTGTTTTTT.

This sequence joins TRBV2 and TRBJ2-1, with a possible D match to TRBD2 (6 bases). The germline V gene encodes CDR1 SNHLY and CDR2 FYNNEI. The V end was cut by 4 bases, the J end by 0 bases, with 10 bases between. The CDR3 totals 15 residues. This chain's CDR3 is CASSVEGLSYNEQFF. DNA of the CDR3: TGTGCCAGCAGTGTAGAGGGACTCTCCTACAATGAGCAGTTCTTC.

The gene calls are TRBV13 and TRBJ1-2; TRBD1 matches at 10 bases. This CDR3 comprises 15 residues. Germline V CDR1 and CDR2: PRHDT, FYEKMQ (reference sequence). The V and J ends lost 6 bases and 5 bases, in that order; junction bases with no gene match: 9. In DNA, the CDR3 is TGTGCCAGCAGGGGGACAGGGGAGGCTTATTATGGCTACACCTTC. It codes for CASRGTGEAYYGYTF. Full variable domain (remainder filled in from reference TRBV13 and TRBJ1-2): AAGVIQSPRHLIKEKRETATLKCYPIPRHDTVYWYQQGPGQDPQFLISFYEKMQSDKGSIPDRFSAQQFSDYHSELNMSSLELGDSALYFCASRGTGEAYYGYTFGSGTRLTVV.